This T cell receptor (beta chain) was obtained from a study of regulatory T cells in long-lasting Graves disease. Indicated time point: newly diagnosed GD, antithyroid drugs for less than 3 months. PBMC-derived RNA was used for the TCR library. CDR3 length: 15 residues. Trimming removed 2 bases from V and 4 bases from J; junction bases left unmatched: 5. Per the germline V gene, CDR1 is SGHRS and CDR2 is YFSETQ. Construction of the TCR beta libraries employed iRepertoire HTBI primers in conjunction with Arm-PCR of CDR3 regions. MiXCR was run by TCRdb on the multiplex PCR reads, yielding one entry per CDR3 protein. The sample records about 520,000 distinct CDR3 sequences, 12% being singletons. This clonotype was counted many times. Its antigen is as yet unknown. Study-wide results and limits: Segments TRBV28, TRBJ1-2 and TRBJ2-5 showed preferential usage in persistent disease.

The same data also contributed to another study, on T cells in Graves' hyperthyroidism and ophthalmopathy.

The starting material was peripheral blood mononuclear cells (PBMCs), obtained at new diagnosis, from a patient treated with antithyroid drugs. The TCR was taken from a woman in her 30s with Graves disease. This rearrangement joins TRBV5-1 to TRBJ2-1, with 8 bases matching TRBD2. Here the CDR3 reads CASSFTAGAYNEQFF. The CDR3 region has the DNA TGCGCCAGCAGCTTTACAGCGGGGGCTTACAATGAGCAGTTCTTC.